These T cell receptor beta chains were read from a single sample in a study of cytomegalovirus exposure and HLA in healthy donors. Generated by immunoSEQ multiplex PCR, the TCRdb table keeps only in-frame clones and is missing some. The data show tens of thousands of clones, around 72% seen once. Sample: PBMCs. Receptors originate from a man aged 45 to 65 in good health and CMV-seropositive. Both conserved end residues are part of each CDR3. The D gene is left open where the match is weak. Some rows have no size entry. The others give once, few or many, or a class for an expanded clone.

D	J	V	size	DNA	CDR3
.	TRBJ2-5	TRBV5-5	.	TGTGCCAGCGGCCGGGGGACGGCACAAGAGACCCAGTACTTC	CASGRGTAQETQYF
TRBD1	TRBJ2-7	TRBV6-1	.	TGTGCCAGTCGTACAGGGGGCGCTTCCTACGAGCAGTACTTC	CASRTGGASYEQYF
.	TRBJ2-5	TRBV5-7	.	TGTGCCAGCAGCTTGGTTGCGGGGGCAGACCAAGAGACCCAGTACTTC	CASSLVAGADQETQYF
TRBD2	TRBJ2-7	TRBV7-9	once	TGTGCCAGCAGCTGGGAGGCGGGGACTAGGGGCGAGCAGTACTTC	CASSWEAGTRGEQYF
.	TRBJ2-1	TRBV7-2	.	TGTGCCAGCACCAGAACCCCCGAGCAGTTCTTC	CASTRTPEQFF
TRBD1	TRBJ2-6	TRBV12-5	.	TGTGCTAGTGCCGCAGCACAGGGGTTCCACTCCTCTGGGGCCAACGTCCTGACTTTC	CASAAAQGFHSSGANVLTF
TRBD1	TRBJ2-7	TRBV7-2	.	TGTGCCAGCAAGGGGGCGACAGGGCCCTCTGTCGAGCAGTACTTC	CASKGATGPSVEQYF
TRBD1	TRBJ1-2	TRBV6-5	.	TGTGCCAGCAGTGAATACGACAGGGATAATGGCTACACCTTC	CASSEYDRDNGYTF
.	TRBJ2-7	TRBV29-1	.	TGCAGCGTTAAGGGACTTGAGCAGTACTTC	CSVKGLEQYF
.	TRBJ2-5	TRBV20-1	.	TGCAGTGCCCGACTTGCGGACCAGTACTTC	CSARLADQYF
TRBD1	TRBJ2-7	TRBV19	once	TGTGCCAGTAGTCCCCCCGGGACAGGGACCTACGAGCAGTACTTC	CASSPPGTGTYEQYF
.	TRBJ2-7	TRBV5-1	.	TGCGCCAGCAGAAGGGGGGGCCTCTACGAGCAGTACTTC	CASRRGGLYEQYF
TRBD2	TRBJ2-1	TRBV28	few	TGTGCCAGCAGTTTATGGGAACTAGCGGGAGGGCCGGGTGAGCAGTTCTTC	CASSLWELAGGPGEQFF
TRBD2	TRBJ2-3	TRBV27	.	TGTGCCAGCAGTTCCCTCCCCTTTTCTAGCGGGGGCCATACGCAGTATTTT	CASSSLPFSSGGHTQYF
.	TRBJ2-1	TRBV27	few	TGTGCCAGCAGTTCTCCTCTACGATCCAGGAATGAGCAGTTCTTC	CASSSPLRSRNEQFF
.	TRBJ1-5	TRBV27	once	TGTGCCAGCAGTTTACGATATAGGACAGACAATCAGCCCCAGCATTTT	CASSLRYRTDNQPQHF
.	TRBJ1-2	TRBV19	.	TGTGCCAGTAGACAGGGCCCGGCTACCTATGGCTACACCTTC	CASRQGPATYGYTF